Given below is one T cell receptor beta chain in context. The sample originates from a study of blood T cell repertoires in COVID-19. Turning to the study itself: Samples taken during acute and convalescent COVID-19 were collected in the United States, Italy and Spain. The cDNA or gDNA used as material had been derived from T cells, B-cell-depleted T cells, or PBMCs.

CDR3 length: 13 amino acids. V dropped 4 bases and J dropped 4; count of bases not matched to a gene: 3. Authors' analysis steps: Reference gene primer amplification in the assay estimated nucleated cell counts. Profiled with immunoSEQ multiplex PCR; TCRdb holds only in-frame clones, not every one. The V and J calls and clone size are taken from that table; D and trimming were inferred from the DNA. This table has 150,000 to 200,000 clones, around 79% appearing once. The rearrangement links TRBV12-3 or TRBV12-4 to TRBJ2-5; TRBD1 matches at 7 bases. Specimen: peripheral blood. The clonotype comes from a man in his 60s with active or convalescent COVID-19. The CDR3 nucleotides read TGTGCCAGCAGTTCGACAGGGAGAGAGACCCAGTACTTC. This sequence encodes CASSSTGRETQYF.